One sample yielded the 20 T cell receptor beta chains listed below, sequenced in a study of cytomegalovirus exposure and HLA in healthy donors. Researchers ran the PCR with 60 Vbeta and 13 Jbeta primers. The method was immunoSEQ multiplex PCR; TCRdb's version includes in-frame clones alone and lacks a portion of them. The sample includes around 180,000 clones, 82% of them seen just once. The specimen was PBMCs. These TCRs come from a woman in her forties or fifties in good health and CMV-seronegative.

This rearrangement joins TRBV4-3 to TRBJ1-4; TRBD1 matches 12 bases. This CDR3 contains 18 residues. Looked up from germline, CDR1 is LGHNA and CDR2 is YSLEER. V trimming: 3 bases; J trimming: 2 bases; junction bases outside the gene matches: 7. CDR3 amino acids: CASSQSGTGGSTNEKLFF. The CDR3 DNA sequence: TGCGCCAGCAGCCAGTCCGGGACAGGGGGCTCGACTAATGAAAAACTGTTTTTT.

The chain employs TRBV5-1 and TRBJ2-7, with 8 bases fitting TRBD2. This CDR3 comprises 16 residues. Trimming took 7 bases from V and 5 from J; bases not matched to a gene: 17. Germline CDR1 reads SGHRS; CDR2 reads YFSETQ. The CDR3 region has the DNA TGCGCCAGCGGGCCCGGTGCGGGCGGGAGGAGTCACGAGCAGTACTTC. It translates to CASGPGAGGRSHEQYF.

J is TRBJ1-2 and V is TRBV4-3; TRBD1 might be the D (5 bases). CDR3 length equals 15 residues. The germline V gene has CDR1 LGHNA and CDR2 YSLEER. V shed 0 bases and J shed 2 bases, with 10 bases lying between them. The CDR3 is CASSQEVGGNYGYTF. CDR3 nucleotide sequence: TGCGCCAGCAGCCAAGAGGTTGGGGGGAACTATGGCTACACCTTC.

This chain uses TRBV25-1 with TRBJ1-2, with 7 bases identical to TRBD1. The ends lost 1 base at V and 7 bases at J; junction bases unmatched: 12. The CDR3 contains 16 residues. Per the germline V gene, CDR1 is MGHDK and CDR2 is SYGVNS. The CDR3 region has the DNA TGTGCCAGCAGTGAATTTGGGCAGGGGGGATTGGGTGGCTACACCTTC. Protein product: CASSEFGQGGLGGYTF.

Only a few counts were recorded for this clone. V usage is TRBV28 and J usage is TRBJ2-7, with a possible D match to TRBD2 (6 bases). Trimming left V 3 bases short and J 0 bases short, with 12 bases between. The CDR3 has 15 amino acids. Germline V lookup: CDR1 MDHEN, CDR2 SYDVKM. The CDR3 reads CASSFAGQSSYEQYF. Here the CDR3 DNA reads TGTGCCAGCAGTTTTGCGGGGCAAAGCTCCTACGAGCAGTACTTC.

This chain links TRBV2 with TRBJ1-1; no clear D. V lost 1 base and J 1 base, leaving 4 bases between the germline ends. This CDR3 contains 13 residues. Germline V CDR1 and CDR2: SNHLY, FYNNEI. CDR3 amino acids: CASSEGGNTEAFF. CDR3 nucleotides: TGTGCCAGCAGTGAAGGCGGGAACACTGAAGCTTTCTTT.

This clone was seen only once. The CDR3 nucleotides read TGTGCCAGCAGCCTCGTAACTAATCAGCCCCAGCATTTT. Its translation is CASSLVTNQPQHF. The chain combines TRBV28 with TRBJ1-5; D gene uncertain. Germline V CDR1 and CDR2: MDHEN, SYDVKM. Trimming removed 6 bases at V and 4 bases at J, with 10 bases between. The CDR3 totals 13 residues.

The chain uses TRBV10-3 and TRBJ2-7; possibly TRBD1 for D (5 bases). The CDR3 extends over 11 amino acids. With 4 bases removed from V and 4 bases from J, the gap between germline ends came to 5 bases. CDR1 and CDR2 from the germline V gene are ENHRY and SYGVKD. The CDR3 DNA sequence: TGTGCCATCAGTGCAGGGTACGAGCAGTACTTC. Its translation is CAISAGYEQYF.

The chain uses TRBV14 and TRBJ2-1; 10 bases are a match to TRBD2. CDR3 length: 16 amino acids. V was clipped by 4 bases and J by 4 bases; unmatched bases: 7. Germline V gives CDR1 SGHDN, CDR2 FVKESK. CDR3 loop: CASSPHLAGEYNEQFF. The CDR3 DNA is TGTGCCAGCAGCCCGCATCTAGCGGGAGAGTACAATGAGCAGTTCTTC.

The rearrangement uses TRBV4-2 and TRBJ2-7; 7 positions agree with TRBD2. This CDR3 has 16 residues. Germline CDR1 is LGHNA and CDR2 is YNFKEQ. J gave up 3 bases and V 0 bases, and 8 bases lay outside the gene matches. The CDR3, as DNA: TGTGCCAGCAGCCAAGATCTTGGCGGGAGCCTCTACGAGCAGTACTTC. Translating it yields CASSQDLGGSLYEQYF.

The V gene is TRBV27, the J gene TRBJ2-3, with a possible D match to TRBD1 (5 bases). CDR3 size: 17 residues. The V and J ends lost 6 bases and 0 bases respectively, with 19 bases between them. The germline V gene encodes CDR1 MNHEY and CDR2 SMNVEV (reference sequence). The CDR3 loop is CASSPIRFDRSTDTQYF. As DNA, the CDR3 is TGTGCCAGCAGCCCTATCCGTTTTGACAGAAGCACAGATACGCAGTATTTT.

The chain is built from TRBV2 and TRBJ2-1; 13 bases line up with TRBD2. The V and J ends lost 6 bases and 9 bases, in that order; junction bases with no gene match: 8. The CDR3 totals 15 residues. The germline V gene has CDR1 SNHLY and CDR2 FYNNEI. CDR3 DNA: TGTGCCAGCAGAGCTGGACTAGCGGGAGATCGTGAGCAGTTCTTC. Encoded protein: CASRAGLAGDREQFF.

V gene TRBV28 combines with J gene TRBJ2-2; 10 nucleotides match TRBD1. This CDR3 has 16 amino acids. Per germline, CDR1 MDHEN and CDR2 SYDVKM. The V gene end was trimmed by 8 bases and the J gene end by 5 bases; junction bases not matched to a gene: 11. The CDR3: CASYFPDRGGTGELFF. For the CDR3, the DNA is TGTGCCAGCTACTTCCCGGACAGGGGGGGGACCGGGGAGCTGTTTTTT.

Note on this clone: The sample has other DNA sequences that encode this CDR3 too. V is TRBV6-4 and J is TRBJ1-1, with D uncertain. Germline loops: CDR1 MRHNA, CDR2 SNTAGT. The CDR3 is 13 residues long. The V and J ends lost 5 bases and 4 bases respectively, with 11 bases between them. The CDR3 sequence is CASSNQAGTEAFF. DNA for the CDR3: TGTGCCAGCAGTAACCAAGCAGGCACTGAAGCTTTCTTT.

This clone has more than one count but fewer than ten. This chain links TRBV6-1 with TRBJ2-1, with a tentative D call TRBD1 (6 bases). The CDR3 contains 16 residues. V was trimmed by 3 bases and J by 4 bases, leaving 16 bases between them. Germline V gives CDR1 MNHNS, CDR2 SASEGT. The CDR3 DNA is TGTGCCAGCAGTGAGTACAGGGTATCCCCGTACAATGAGCAGTTCTTC. This encodes CASSEYRVSPYNEQFF.

This clone was counted once. V usage is TRBV5-1 and J usage is TRBJ1-1, with D possibly being TRBD1 (6 bases). CDR1 is SGHRS and CDR2 is YFSETQ in the germline V gene. Trimming stripped 4 bases from V and 1 base from J, with 11 bases between. This CDR3 comprises 14 residues. CDR3 sequence reads: CASSILQGNTEAFF. Here the CDR3 DNA reads TGCGCCAGCAGCATCCTACAGGGGAACACTGAAGCTTTCTTT.

The V gene is TRBV7-3, the J gene TRBJ2-1; a weak D match, TRBD1 (6 bases). CDR1 is SGHTA and CDR2 is FQGTGA in the germline V gene. V lost 5 bases and J 9 bases, leaving 23 bases between the germline ends. This CDR3 is 16 amino acids long. Here the CDR3 reads CASSPQPPGTRGEQFF. CDR3 coding DNA: TGTGCCAGCAGCCCCCAACCCCCCGGGACACGGGGTGAGCAGTTCTTC.

The chain is built from TRBV7-8 and TRBJ2-4, with TRBD2 as a possible D gene (5 bases). V gave up 4 bases and J gave up 4 bases, with 17 bases separating them. Germline loops: CDR1 SGHVS, CDR2 FQNEAQ. The CDR3 extends over 16 amino acids. CDR3 protein: CASSSIVTWEKNIQYF. For the CDR3, the DNA is TGTGCCAGCAGCTCGATAGTTACGTGGGAGAAAAACATTCAGTACTTC.

The rearrangement links TRBV6-1 to TRBJ2-5, with a possible D match to TRBD1 (5 bases). The CDR3 is 12 residues long. V was pared by 3 bases and J by 5 bases, with 7 bases between. The germline V gene encodes CDR1 MNHNS and CDR2 SASEGT. The CDR3 protein is CASSDAGETQYF. CDR3 DNA sequence: TGTGCCAGCAGTGACGCAGGGGAGACCCAGTACTTC.

The chain is built from TRBV19 and TRBJ2-2; 7 nucleotides match TRBD1. Looked up from germline, CDR1 is LNHDA and CDR2 is SQIVND (reference sequence). The trim removed 3 bases at V and 3 bases at J, leaving 13 bases unmatched. The CDR3 consists of 18 residues. CDR3 nucleotides: TGTGCCAGTAGTATGGTCGTCTTCCTGGACAGGCACACCGGGGAGCTGTTTTTT. Translation: CASSMVVFLDRHTGELFF.